This record concerns one TCR beta chain sequence. The V end was cut by 4 bases, the J end by 8 bases, with 15 bases between. In germline, CDR1 is SGHKS, CDR2 YYEKEE (reference sequence). The CDR3 sequence is 13 residues long. This entry is derived from a study of blood T cell repertoires in COVID-19. Overall study: From the United States, Italy and Spain came samples of acute and convalescent COVID-19.

Authors' data handling: Estimates of nucleated cell counts were drawn from the amplification of reference gene primers. Generated by immunoSEQ multiplex PCR, the TCRdb table keeps only in-frame clones and is missing some. From that table come the V and J calls and clone size; the DNA was used to work out D and trimming. The table records 30,000 to 45,000 clones, approximately 90% of them present only once. This sequence joins TRBV5-5 and TRBJ1-2, with D possibly matching TRBD1 (5 bases). The TCR was taken from a man aged 70 or older with active COVID-19. The sequencing sample was made of peripheral blood. The CDR3 coding sequence is TGTGCCAGCAGCCACGACAGACTCGGGGGCTACACCTTC. This gives the protein CASSHDRLGGYTF.